These T cell receptor beta chains were read from a single sample in a study of blood T cell repertoires in COVID-19. Clones were sequenced by immunoSEQ multiplex PCR, and TCRdb holds only the in-frame ones, with some missing. The repertoire holds approximately 200,000 clones, around 79% seen once, with roughly 12% in the top ten. Sequencing was performed on peripheral blood. Source of these receptors: a woman in her fifties or sixties with acute or convalescent COVID-19. Each CDR3 is given with its conserved first and last residue. D genes are given only for firm matches. Rows may omit the clone size; those that give it use once, few, many or a size class.

>TRBD1|-|TRBV30|TRBJ1-4
CAWSVRTGNNEKLFF
TGTGCCTGGAGTGTCCGGACAGGAAATAATGAAAAACTGTTTTTT
>-|-|TRBV18|TRBJ2-3
CASSPVGGSTDTQYF
TGTGCCAGCTCACCAGTCGGGGGAAGCACAGATACGCAGTATTTT
>TRBD1|-|TRBV19|TRBJ1-3
CASTLTGKGNTIYF
TGTGCCAGTACCCTGACAGGGAAAGGAAACACCATATATTTT
>TRBD1|once|TRBV6-5|TRBJ2-7
CASSRQGQPSYEQYF
TGTGCCAGCAGTAGACAGGGCCAACCCTCCTACGAGCAGTACTTC
>-|-|TRBV29-1|TRBJ1-1
CSVRLTTEAFF
TGCAGCGTTCGGTTAACGACTGAAGCTTTCTTT
>TRBD1|many|TRBV28|TRBJ1-2
CASRTGGPENYGYTF
TGTGCCAGCCGGACAGGGGGCCCCGAGAACTATGGCTACACCTTC
>TRBD1|few|TRBV7-9|TRBJ1-1
CASSQTGTRATEAFF
TGTGCCAGCAGCCAGACAGGGACCAGGGCCACTGAAGCTTTCTTT
>TRBD2|-|TRBV19|TRBJ2-1
CASSSGLAGVREQFF
TGTGCCAGTAGTTCCGGACTAGCGGGAGTCAGGGAGCAGTTCTTC
>-|-|TRBV30|TRBJ2-3
CAWRPMRRRSTDTQYF
TGTGCCTGGAGGCCTATGAGGCGCCGGAGCACAGATACGCAGTATTTT
>TRBD2|once|TRBV15|TRBJ2-1
CATSGGTSGRRSEQFF
TGTGCCACCAGCGGGGGGACTAGCGGGAGGAGGAGCGAGCAGTTCTTC
>TRBD1|-|TRBV5-1|TRBJ1-1
CASSPRGTENTEAFF
TGCGCCAGCAGCCCACGGGGGACAGAGAACACTGAAGCTTTCTTT
>-|-|TRBV11-3|TRBJ2-2
CASSRPAGSNTGELFF
TGTGCCAGCAGCCGACCGGCAGGGTCGAACACCGGGGAGCTGTTTTTT
>-|-|TRBV19|TRBJ1-1
CASSLSGITEAFF
TGTGCCAGTAGCCTTAGCGGGATCACTGAAGCTTTCTTT
>-|-|TRBV24-1|TRBJ2-4
CATSDPGDGRAKNIQYF
TGTGCCACCAGTGATCCAGGGGACGGGAGGGCCAAAAACATTCAGTACTTC
>TRBD2|-|TRBV9|TRBJ2-2
CASSPRGSGRSANTGELFF
TGTGCCAGCAGCCCTCGCGGAAGCGGGAGGTCCGCGAACACCGGGGAGCTGTTTTTT
>-|-|TRBV12-5|TRBJ2-5
CASGLMAGQETQYF
TGTGCTAGTGGTTTGATGGCGGGCCAAGAGACCCAGTACTTC
>TRBD1|-|TRBV18|TRBJ2-7
CASSAQGVPSYEQYF
TGTGCCAGCTCAGCACAGGGGGTGCCCTCCTACGAGCAGTACTTC
>-|-|TRBV28|TRBJ1-5
CASSFRGGQPQHF
TGTGCCAGCAGTTTTCGGGGTGGCCAGCCCCAGCATTTT
>TRBD2|-|TRBV20-1|TRBJ2-3
CSATGGDTQYF
TGCAGTGCCACGGGAGGGGATACGCAGTATTTT
>TRBD2|-|TRBV2|TRBJ2-1
CASSERLAGANEQFF
TGTGCCAGCAGTGAACGGCTAGCGGGAGCCAATGAGCAGTTCTTC
>-|-|TRBV2|TRBJ2-3
CASRRAGTSTDTQYF
TGTGCCAGCAGACGGGCCGGGACTAGCACAGATACGCAGTATTTT
>-|-|TRBV11-2|TRBJ2-6
CASSLDAGSGANVLTF
TGTGCCAGCAGCTTAGACGCAGGCTCTGGGGCCAACGTCCTGACTTTC
>TRBD2|-|TRBV5-4|TRBJ2-5
CASSSQRESETQYF
TGTGCCAGCAGCTCCCAGCGGGAGTCGGAGACCCAGTACTTC
>-|few|TRBV6-5|TRBJ2-7
CASSYSEQRSSYEQYF
TGTGCCAGCAGTTACTCGGAGCAAAGGAGCTCCTACGAGCAGTACTTC
>-|-|TRBV5-4|TRBJ2-5
CASSRMGGRQETQYF
TGTGCCAGCAGCCGGATGGGGGGAAGGCAAGAGACCCAGTACTTC
>-|few|TRBV12-3/TRBV12-4|TRBJ1-2
CASTPTVPAGYTF
TGTGCCAGCACCCCGACTGTTCCCGCTGGCTACACCTTC
>TRBD2|-|TRBV27|TRBJ2-1
CASSLSGGRISGSYNEQFF
TGTGCCAGCAGTTTATCGGGCGGGAGAATCTCAGGCTCTTACAATGAGCAGTTCTTC
>-|-|TRBV20-1|TRBJ2-1
CSAGDGGFF
TGCAGTGCTGGGGACGGGGGGTTCTTC
>TRBD1|-|TRBV29-1|TRBJ1-1
CSVDVQGAGAEAFF
TGCAGCGTTGATGTCCAGGGGGCGGGCGCTGAAGCTTTCTTT
>TRBD1|-|TRBV6-2/TRBV6-3|TRBJ2-7
CASSGDRVFGQYF
TGTGCCAGCAGCGGGGACAGGGTGTTTGGGCAGTACTTC
>-|-|TRBV14|TRBJ1-6
CASSQSQGYGNSPLHF
TGTGCCAGCAGCCAGAGTCAGGGATATGGAAATTCACCCCTCCACTTT
>TRBD1|-|TRBV10-3|TRBJ2-5
CAIGRRDSFSGETQYF
TGTGCCATCGGCAGAAGGGACAGTTTCAGTGGAGAGACCCAGTACTTC
>TRBD1|-|TRBV24-1|TRBJ2-7
CATSERRRTGGSDEQYF
TGTGCCACCAGTGAGCGACGGAGGACAGGGGGGAGCGACGAGCAGTACTTC
>TRBD1|-|TRBV5-5|TRBJ1-6
CASSLGTGWSPLHF
TGTGCCAGCAGCTTGGGGACAGGCTGGTCACCCCTCCACTTT
>TRBD1|-|TRBV18|TRBJ2-1
CASSPDRDEQFF
TGTGCCAGCTCACCGGACAGGGATGAGCAGTTCTTC
>TRBD2|-|TRBV28|TRBJ2-4
CASSPSGLVKERNIQYF
TGTGCCAGCAGCCCTAGCGGCCTTGTTAAGGAGCGAAACATTCAGTACTTC
>TRBD2|-|TRBV7-8|TRBJ2-1
CASSLLAGGSYNEQFF
TGTGCCAGCAGCCTATTAGCGGGAGGATCCTACAATGAGCAGTTCTTC
>TRBD1|-|TRBV11-2|TRBJ2-5
CASSLWTGGRETQYF
TGTGCCAGCAGCTTATGGACAGGGGGCCGGGAGACCCAGTACTTC
>-|-|TRBV6-5|TRBJ1-4
CASRGGPNEKLFF
TGTGCCAGCAGGGGGGGGCCTAATGAAAAACTGTTTTTT
>-|-|TRBV24-1|TRBJ2-7
CATSDAGISYEQYF
TGTGCCACCAGTGACGCGGGGATTAGCTACGAGCAGTACTTC
>-|-|TRBV7-7|TRBJ1-5
CASSPEGGITLHQPQHF
TGTGCCAGCAGCCCAGAAGGGGGTATAACGCTCCATCAGCCCCAGCATTTT
>TRBD1|-|TRBV27|TRBJ1-4
CASRKTGTNEKLFF
TGTGCCAGCAGGAAGACAGGGACTAATGAAAAACTGTTTTTT
>-|-|TRBV11-2|TRBJ1-2
CASSLDRSNYGYTF
TGTGCCAGCAGCTTAGACAGATCTAACTATGGCTACACCTTC
>-|-|TRBV2|TRBJ1-1
CASRTSREAFF
TGTGCCAGCAGGACCTCCAGGGAAGCTTTCTTT
>-|-|TRBV19|TRBJ1-1
CASSPTGRGTEAFF
TGTGCCAGTAGTCCGACCGGGAGGGGCACTGAAGCTTTCTTT
>TRBD1|-|TRBV4-3|TRBJ1-5
CASSQDRGQGNQPQHF
TGCGCCAGCAGCCAAGATAGGGGGCAGGGCAATCAGCCCCAGCATTTT
>-|-|TRBV19|TRBJ2-7
CATSLGQETYEQYF
TGTGCCACCTCGTTGGGGCAGGAGACCTACGAGCAGTACTTC
>-|few|TRBV7-2|TRBJ2-5
CASSPYTGTGRETQYF
TGTGCCAGCAGCCCATATACAGGGACGGGGCGGGAGACCCAGTACTTC
>-|-|TRBV12-3/TRBV12-4|TRBJ2-7
CASSRDSEQYF
TGTGCCAGCAGCCGGGACTCCGAGCAGTACTTC
>TRBD1|-|TRBV28|TRBJ1-1
CASSLQGLSTEAFF
TGTGCCAGCAGTCTACAGGGGCTTAGCACTGAAGCTTTCTTT
>TRBD2|once|TRBV5-5|TRBJ2-4
CASSLGTGSGGLAKNIQYF
TGTGCCAGCAGCCTGGGGACTGGAAGCGGGGGGCTAGCCAAAAACATTCAGTACTTC
>TRBD2|-|TRBV18|TRBJ2-7
CASSPTSGGGEQYF
TGTGCCAGCTCACCTACTAGCGGGGGCGGCGAGCAGTACTTC
>-|-|TRBV18|TRBJ2-1
CASSPWSSGLSYNEQFF
TGTGCCAGCTCACCATGGAGTAGCGGACTCTCCTACAATGAGCAGTTCTTC